This section outlines one TCR beta chain sequence together with its context. This entry belongs to a study of blood T cell repertoires in COVID-19. For the study at large: COVID-19 samples, acute and convalescent, were from the United States, Italy and Spain. Nucleic acid was either cDNA or gDNA, and it came from T cells, B-cell-depleted T cells, or PBMCs.

Per the study methods: Reference gene primer amplification gave nucleated cell count estimates. Generated by immunoSEQ multiplex PCR, the TCRdb table keeps only in-frame clones and is missing some. That table gives V, J and clone size, and the DNA gave D and trimming. Among around 480,000 clones listed, about 91% were seen once. CDR3 size: 13 residues. V trimming: 7 bases; J trimming: 6 bases; junction bases outside the gene matches: 7. In germline, CDR1 is MNHNY, CDR2 SVGAGI (reference sequence). The sample taken for sequencing was peripheral blood. The chain carries TRBV6-6 and TRBJ1-2; TRBD1 matches 8 bases. This sequence originates from a woman aged 45 to 65 with COVID-19, enrolled during active disease. DNA of the CDR3: TGTGCCAGCAACCTGGACAGGGAGGATGGCTACACCTTC. Its protein product is CASNLDREDGYTF.